These 31 T cell receptor beta chains share one sample of origin, sequenced in a study of CXCR3-negative and CXCR3-positive naive CD8 T cells. Each TRB cDNA library was prepared by 5' RACE (with UMI labels). TCRdb re-called the 5' RACE reads and shows each CDR3 protein once, DNA omitted. This sample carries around 29,000 distinct CDR3 sequences, with roughly 10% going to the ten biggest clones. The material sequenced was memory CD8+ T cells from blood. The receptors come from a human donor in good health. Some clones in this sample may be carry-over from other donors' samples.

The rearrangement joins TRBV28 to TRBJ2-1; checking the TCRdb D call of TRBD2 is not possible without DNA. This CDR3 is 16 amino acids long. Germline V CDR1 and CDR2: MDHEN, SYDVKM. Here the CDR3 reads CASSLLAASSYNEQFF.

The CDR3 sequence: CASSPLEREDTGELFF. The J gene is TRBJ2-2, the V gene TRBV14; TCRdb's assignment of TRBD2 cannot be checked, as there is no DNA. The CDR3 sequence is 16 residues long. Germline V gene lookup returns CDR1 SGHDN and CDR2 FVKESK.

V usage is TRBV15 and J usage is TRBJ2-7; the TRBD1 assignment by TCRdb is unverifiable without DNA. The CDR3 covers 14 residues. Per the germline V gene, CDR1 is LNHNV and CDR2 is YYDKDF (reference sequence). CDR3 protein: CATSRPGQWSEQYF.

This clonotype shows up as medium-sized by frequency. J is TRBJ2-7 and V is TRBV29-1; the D gene TCRdb calls, TRBD1, cannot be checked with no DNA. The germline V gene has CDR1 SQVTM and CDR2 ANQGSEA. This CDR3 region has 13 residues. The CDR3 loop is CSVSQGAFYEQYF.

The chain uses TRBV7-8 and TRBJ1-1; TCRdb picks TRBD1, but there is no DNA to check that call. Germline V CDR1 and CDR2: SGHVS, FQNEAQ. The CDR3 has 13 residues. This CDR3 reads CASTPDKNTEAFF.

The V gene is TRBV7-9, the J gene TRBJ2-7; TCRdb lists TRBD1, though no DNA is available to test this call. CDR1 and CDR2 (germline): SEHNR, FQNEAQ (reference sequence). The length of the CDR3 is 15 residues. The CDR3 protein is CASSSMDRGPFEQYF.

This rearrangement joins TRBV6-1 to TRBJ1-1; the TRBD1 assignment by TCRdb is unverifiable without DNA. CDR3 length equals 13 residues. Germline V CDR1 and CDR2: MNHNS, SASEGT. CDR3 amino acids: CASSSGQFPEAFF.

The chain has TRBV7-8 and TRBJ1-5; TCRdb's assignment of TRBD1 cannot be checked, as there is no DNA. Germline V gives CDR1 SGHVS, CDR2 FQNEAQ. The length of the CDR3 is 16 residues. The CDR3 loop is CASRRQGAVLNQPQHF.

This chain uses TRBV5-6 with TRBJ2-7; TCRdb lists TRBD1, though no DNA is available to test this call. Germline values: CDR1 SGHDT, CDR2 YYEEEE. The CDR3 sequence is 15 residues long. The CDR3 loop reads CASSQSQQGIYEQYF.

This chain uses TRBV20-1 with TRBJ1-2. CDR1 and CDR2 (germline): DFQATT, SNEGSKA (reference sequence). This CDR3 comprises 15 residues. CDR3 sequence reads: CSVIRPGKETYGYTF.

The chain has TRBV6-2 or TRBV6-3 and TRBJ2-1; TCRdb returns TRBD1, unconfirmable since there is no DNA. The CDR3 spans 15 residues. Germline CDR1 reads MNHEY; CDR2 reads SVGEGT. The CDR3 loop is CASTLLGGAGNEQFF.

This sequence joins TRBV7-9 and TRBJ2-3. Per the germline V gene, CDR1 is SEHNR and CDR2 is FQNEAQ (reference sequence). The CDR3 consists of 12 residues. The CDR3 spells CASSKILDTQYF.

The J gene is TRBJ2-2, the V gene TRBV12-3 or TRBV12-4. The CDR3 runs 16 residues. CDR3 amino acids: CASSPIDRANTGELFF.

The chain is built from TRBV10-3 and TRBJ2-7; the D call from TCRdb, TRBD2, cannot be confirmed without DNA. Germline lookup yields CDR1 ENHRY and CDR2 SYGVKD. This CDR3 has 14 residues. The CDR3 here is CAISEPELGYEQYF.

The V gene is TRBV29-1, the J gene TRBJ2-7; checking the TCRdb D call of TRBD2 is not possible without DNA. CDR1 and CDR2 (germline): SQVTM, ANQGSEA. The CDR3 is 13 amino acids. CDR3 region: CSVVLAGAYEQYF.

The chain employs TRBV6-2 or TRBV6-3 and TRBJ2-7. Per the germline V gene, CDR1 is MNHEY and CDR2 is SVGEGT. The length of the CDR3 is 15 residues. This chain's CDR3 is CASSYWRQEPYEQYF.

This chain connects TRBV2 to TRBJ2-5; the TCRdb D gene call, TRBD1, has no DNA to confirm it. This CDR3 contains 16 residues. Germline CDR1 reads SNHLY; CDR2 reads FYNNEI. The CDR3 spells CASSLQDRAVWETQYF.

The V call is TRBV6-5, the J call TRBJ2-1; TCRdb's D call of TRBD2 is untestable without DNA. The germline CDR1 and CDR2 sequences are MNHEY and SVGAGI. The CDR3 is made up of 15 amino acids. The CDR3 is CASSYDLNWEHEQFF.

The chain carries TRBV7-9 and TRBJ1-3. Germline V gives CDR1 SEHNR, CDR2 FQNEAQ (reference sequence). The CDR3 has 17 amino acids. CDR3 amino acids: CASSLIWTASSGNTIYF.

The chain combines TRBV12-3 or TRBV12-4 with TRBJ2-3; TCRdb indicates TRBD2, and absent DNA this call remains unverified. This CDR3 has 14 residues. The CDR3 sequence: CASSSSQGTDTQYF.

V gene TRBV6-2 or TRBV6-3 combines with J gene TRBJ2-1; lacking DNA, the TRBD2 call made by TCRdb goes unchecked. This CDR3 has 16 amino acids. Germline lookup yields CDR1 MNHEY and CDR2 SVGEGT. The CDR3: CASRLITRKADNEQFF.

V usage is TRBV6-2 or TRBV6-3 and J usage is TRBJ2-7; TCRdb picks TRBD1, but there is no DNA to check that call. Germline CDR1 and CDR2: MNHEY and SVGEGT. The CDR3 loop spans 15 amino acids. CDR3 protein: CASSYSTGATKKQYF.

By frequency, this clonotype registers medium-sized (0.01 to 0.1%). The chain links TRBV11-3 to TRBJ2-2; TCRdb calls TRBD1, which cannot be checked without DNA. CDR1 is SGHNT and CDR2 is YENEEA in the germline V gene. The CDR3 runs 17 residues. This CDR3 is CASSWGPGTTGAGELFF.

The chain uses TRBV7-9 and TRBJ2-5; the TCRdb call, TRBD1, lacks DNA for checking. CDR3 length: 16 residues. Germline CDR1 SEHNR, CDR2 FQNEAQ (reference sequence). CDR3 region: CASSHPTGQGAETQYF.

This rearrangement joins TRBV20-1 to TRBJ1-1. Germline V gene sequence: CDR1 DFQATT, CDR2 SNEGSKA (reference sequence). This CDR3 spans 13 amino acids. The CDR3 reads CSARASMNTEAFF.

The CDR3 protein is CASSLADGRNEQFF. The chain carries TRBV7-9 and TRBJ2-1. Germline CDR1 is SEHNR and CDR2 is FQNEAQ (reference sequence). The CDR3 spans 14 residues.

This chain links TRBV29-1 with TRBJ1-1; with no DNA, the TCRdb D assignment of TRBD1 cannot be verified. Germline CDR1 reads SQVTM; CDR2 reads ANQGSEA. CDR3 length: 13 amino acids. The CDR3 sequence is CSARTGLNTEAFF.

The V call is TRBV11-2, the J call TRBJ2-7. The CDR3 loop spans 12 amino acids. CDR1 and CDR2 (germline): SGHAT, FQNNGV. The CDR3 sequence is CASSFVVYEQYF. Variable domain in full (rest from reference TRBV11-2 and TRBJ2-7): EAGVAQSPRYKIIEKRQSVAFWCNPISGHATLYWYQQILGQGPKLLIQFQNNGVVDDSQLPKDRFSAERLKGVDSTLKIQPAKLEDSAVYLCASSFVVYEQYFGPGTRLTVT.

V usage is TRBV11-1 and J usage is TRBJ2-1; TCRdb picks TRBD1, but there is no DNA to check that call. In germline, CDR1 is SGHAT, CDR2 FQDESV (reference sequence). The CDR3 loop spans 12 amino acids. CDR3: CASGGGDNEQFF.

The CDR3 loop is CASSNPGTVLRNTIYF. This chain uses TRBV6-2 or TRBV6-3 with TRBJ1-3; TCRdb picks TRBD1, but there is no DNA to check that call. CDR1 is MNHEY, CDR2 SVGEGT, per germline. The CDR3 length is 16 residues.

The rearrangement links TRBV14 to TRBJ2-7. This CDR3 spans 12 amino acids. The germline CDR1 and CDR2 sequences are SGHDN and FVKESK. The CDR3 is CASRDRVYEQYF.